The clone carrying this TCR beta chain was found a few times. What it binds is not known. J lost 9 bases, V lost 5 bases, and 12 bases had no gene match. The CDR3 extends over 17 amino acids. The germline V gene has CDR1 MDHEN and CDR2 SYDVKM. The source of the sample is a study of response to subunit inactivated influenza vaccine. Overall study findings and caveats: The study's authors posited that every seasonal influenza vaccination enlists few new T cells.

TCRdb processed the RT-PCR reads anew with MiXCR; each CDR3 protein has one entry. The sample lists 540,000 or so distinct CDR3 sequences; 13% were seen once. The chain is built from TRBV28 and TRBJ2-1; 14 bases line up with TRBD2. This TCR was sampled from a middle-aged man who received an inactivated influenza vaccine. The sample was PBMCs from blood, taken 45 days after vaccination. The CDR3 nucleotides read TGTGCCAGCAGTCCCAACCCCCCCGGACTAGCGGGAGGTGAGCAGTTCTTC. This encodes CASSPNPPGLAGGEQFF. Using reference TRBV28 and TRBJ2-1 for the parts outside the CDR3, the full variable domain is DVKVTQSSRYLVKRTGEKVFLECVQDMDHENMFWYRQDPGLGLRLIYFSYDVKMKEKGDIPEGYSVSREKKERFSLILESASTNQTSMYLCASSPNPPGLAGGEQFFGPGTRLTVL.